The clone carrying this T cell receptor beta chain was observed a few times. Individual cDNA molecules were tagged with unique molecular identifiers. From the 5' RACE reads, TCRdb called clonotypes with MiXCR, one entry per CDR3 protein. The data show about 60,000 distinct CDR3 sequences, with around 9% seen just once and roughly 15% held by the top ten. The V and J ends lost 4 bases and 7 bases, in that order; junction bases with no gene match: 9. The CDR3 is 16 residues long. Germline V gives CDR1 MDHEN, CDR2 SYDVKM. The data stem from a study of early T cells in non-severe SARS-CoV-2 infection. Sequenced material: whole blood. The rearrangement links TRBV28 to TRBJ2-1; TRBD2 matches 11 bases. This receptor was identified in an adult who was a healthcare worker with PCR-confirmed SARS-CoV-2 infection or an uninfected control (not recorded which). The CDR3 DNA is TGTGCCAGCAGTTCTTGGGGGACTAGCGGTAGGAATGAGCAGTTCTTC. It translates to CASSSWGTSGRNEQFF.